The 20 T cell receptor beta chains below all came from one sample that was sequenced in a study of blood T cell repertoires in COVID-19. The repertoire was sequenced with immunoSEQ multiplex PCR; TCRdb's copy has only in-frame clones and lacks some. The top ten hold approximately 4.1% of the sample, which has about 110,000 clones, about 80% seen once. The sample taken for sequencing was peripheral blood. The receptor set was obtained from a woman aged 70-85 years with acute or convalescent COVID-19.

The chain employs TRBV9 and TRBJ1-1, with D uncertain. V was cut by 0 bases and J by 0 bases, with 6 bases left in between. Germline loops: CDR1 SGDLS, CDR2 YYNGEE. The CDR3 covers 14 residues. This CDR3 is CASSVGTVNTEAFF. The CDR3 nucleotides read TGTGCCAGCAGCGTAGGTACAGTGAACACTGAAGCTTTCTTT.

The rearrangement uses TRBV12-3 or TRBV12-4 and TRBJ1-4; 7 positions match TRBD1. The V segment lost 1 base and the J segment 8 bases; nucleotides outside the gene matches: 1. The length of the CDR3 is 13 residues. In DNA form, the CDR3 reads TGTGCCAGCAGTTTAGAACAGGGGGAAAAACTGTTTTTT. This sequence encodes CASSLEQGEKLFF.

This clone was seen a handful of times. The chain recombines TRBV2 with TRBJ2-5, with 8 bases lining up with TRBD1. V was pared by 7 bases and J by 4 bases, with 5 bases of the junction left unmatched. Looked up from germline, CDR1 is SNHLY and CDR2 is FYNNEI. The length of the CDR3 is 13 residues. The CDR3 spells CASTTQGGETQYF. In DNA form, the CDR3 reads TGTGCCAGCACCACACAGGGGGGAGAGACCCAGTACTTC.

The sample holds one count of this clone. The chain employs TRBV27 and TRBJ1-2, with TRBD1 identical over 12 bases. Germline V gives CDR1 MNHEY, CDR2 SMNVEV (reference sequence). The J segment lost 8 bases and the V segment lost 1 base, leaving 8 bases of the junction unmatched. The CDR3 is 16 amino acids. The CDR3 spells CASSLYPGQGAGGYTF. The CDR3 nucleotides read TGTGCCAGCAGTTTATACCCGGGACAGGGGGCAGGGGGCTACACCTTC.

The V call is TRBV19, the J call TRBJ1-2, with TRBD1 as a possible D gene (5 bases). V lost 7 bases and J 2 bases, leaving 11 bases between the germline ends. The CDR3 consists of 13 residues. Germline V lookup: CDR1 LNHDA, CDR2 SQIVND (reference sequence). The CDR3: CASNGGRNYGYTF. In nucleotides, the CDR3 is TGTGCCAGTAATGGGGGGAGAAACTATGGCTACACCTTC.

This chain joins TRBV28 and TRBJ1-5; no clear D gene. The V gene lost 6 bases and the J gene lost 2 bases, with 11 bases spanning the gap. Germline assignment: CDR1 MDHEN and CDR2 SYDVKM. This CDR3 is built from 14 residues. This CDR3 reads CASSQAVGNQPQHF. CDR3 bases: TGTGCCAGCAGCCAAGCTGTCGGCAATCAGCCCCAGCATTTT.

The chain recombines TRBV5-1 with TRBJ1-3; 9 nucleotides agree with TRBD1. This CDR3 contains 16 residues. Per the germline V gene, CDR1 is SGHRS and CDR2 is YFSETQ. The trim removed 0 bases at V and 4 bases at J, leaving 5 bases unmatched. CDR3 sequence: CASSLGGQGAGNTIYF. The CDR3 DNA is TGCGCCAGCAGCTTGGGGGGACAGGGCGCCGGAAACACCATATATTTT.

CDR3 nucleotide sequence: TGTGCCAGCAGTTACGGTTCCTCCTTCGGCGAGCAGTACTTC. As protein: CASSYGSSFGEQYF. V is TRBV6-5 and J is TRBJ2-7; D is unresolved. The CDR3 is made up of 14 amino acids. V gave up 2 bases and J gave up 6 bases, with 14 bases separating them. Per germline, CDR1 MNHEY and CDR2 SVGAGI.

The V and J genes are TRBV7-9 and TRBJ1-1; 7 bases fit TRBD1. The CDR3 is 15 residues long. Germline V lookup: CDR1 SEHNR, CDR2 FQNEAQ (reference sequence). J lost 1 base, V lost 7 bases, and 9 bases had no gene match. The CDR3 region has the DNA TGTGCCAGCACCCCCCGGGCAGGGGGGAACACTGAAGCTTTCTTT. It specifies CASTPRAGGNTEAFF.

This clone was detected many times. CDR3 protein: CASSDRGGDYGYTF. CDR3 nucleotide sequence: TGCGCCAGCAGTGACCGCGGGGGGGACTATGGCTACACCTTC. The gene calls are TRBV5-1 and TRBJ1-2, with TRBD1 as a possible D gene (5 bases). The CDR3 has 14 amino acids. Trimming took off 5 bases at V and 3 bases at J, with 14 bases between the two ends. Germline V gives CDR1 SGHRS, CDR2 YFSETQ.

This chain links TRBV2 with TRBJ1-2, with D perhaps matching TRBD1 (5 bases). Trimming removed 3 bases at V and 6 bases at J, with 14 bases between. The germline gives CDR1 SNHLY, CDR2 FYNNEI. The CDR3 is 14 residues long. CDR3 sequence reads: CASSDWLRGDGYTF. The CDR3 bases are TGTGCCAGCAGTGATTGGTTAAGGGGCGATGGCTACACCTTC.

The V call is TRBV7-8, the J call TRBJ1-5; TRBD1 is a possible D gene (5 bases). This CDR3 region has 14 residues. The germline V and J ends were trimmed by 1 base and 3 bases, with 7 bases remaining between them. The V gene's germline CDR1 is SGHVS and CDR2 FQNEAQ. This CDR3 is CASSLVDTNQPQHF. The CDR3 bases are TGTGCCAGCAGCTTAGTGGACACCAATCAGCCCCAGCATTTT.

The chain has TRBV7-3 and TRBJ2-3; 9 bases match TRBD1. V was pared by 3 bases and J by 2 bases, with 3 bases of the junction left unmatched. The germline CDR1 and CDR2 sequences are SGHTA and FQGTGA. CDR3 length: 15 residues. This CDR3 reads CASSLGTGPTDTQYF. The CDR3 DNA follows: TGTGCCAGCAGCTTGGGGACAGGGCCCACAGATACGCAGTATTTT.

V is TRBV27 and J is TRBJ1-4, with TRBD1 matching 10 bases. The germline CDR1 and CDR2 sequences are MNHEY and SMNVEV (reference sequence). Losses at the gene ends were 6 bases for V and 0 bases for J; bases not matched to a gene: 7. This CDR3 is 17 amino acids long. CDR3 sequence reads: CASRRKTGGATNEKLFF. The CDR3 DNA is TGTGCCAGCAGACGGAAGACAGGGGGCGCAACTAATGAAAAACTGTTTTTT.

The chain joins TRBV14 to TRBJ2-1, with TRBD2 matching over 9 bases. The CDR3 sequence is 17 residues long. V gave up 1 base and J gave up 6 bases; unmatched junction bases: 10. CDR1 SGHDN and CDR2 FVKESK come from the germline V gene. The CDR3 spells CASSQVPRGLAFNEQFF. The CDR3 bases are TGTGCCAGCAGCCAAGTTCCCCGCGGACTAGCGTTCAATGAGCAGTTCTTC.

V is TRBV5-1 and J is TRBJ2-3, with a tentative D call TRBD2 (6 bases). The germline CDR1 and CDR2 sequences are SGHRS and YFSETQ. The V end was cut by 4 bases, the J end by 9 bases, with 24 bases between. This CDR3 has 16 residues. The CDR3, as DNA: TGCGCCAGCAGCAGAGCCGATAGCGGAACACCTGGCACGCAGTATTTT. It yields the protein CASSRADSGTPGTQYF.

The chain employs TRBV25-1 and TRBJ2-2; D perhaps matches TRBD1 (7 bases). This CDR3 is 17 amino acids long. Trimming stripped 0 bases from V and 3 bases from J, with 14 bases between. The germline V gene has CDR1 MGHDK and CDR2 SYGVNS. Here the CDR3 reads CASSEYGGGWDTGELFF. CDR3 nucleotide sequence: TGTGCCAGCAGTGAATATGGAGGGGGCTGGGACACCGGGGAGCTGTTTTTT.

The chain joins TRBV5-6 to TRBJ2-1; D gene uncertain. V was clipped by 4 bases and J by 6 bases, with 11 bases between them. The CDR3 extends over 13 amino acids. Per germline, CDR1 SGHDT and CDR2 YYEEEE. This CDR3 is CASSQDSSNEQFF. DNA for the CDR3: TGTGCCAGCAGCCAAGATAGCAGCAATGAGCAGTTCTTC.

The V call is TRBV14, the J call TRBJ2-1; the D is unclear. V was pared by 4 bases and J by 7 bases, with 11 bases between. The length of the CDR3 is 13 residues. CDR1 is SGHDN, CDR2 FVKESK, per germline. CDR3 sequence reads: CASSLRPGNEQFF. The CDR3 DNA follows: TGTGCCAGCAGCCTCCGCCCAGGAAATGAGCAGTTCTTC.

The rearrangement links TRBV2 to TRBJ1-2, with a possible D match to TRBD1 (6 bases). Trimming pared 7 bases from V and 7 bases from J, leaving 19 bases between. This CDR3 has 14 residues. The germline V gene has CDR1 SNHLY and CDR2 FYNNEI. CDR3 protein: CASNPGHLRSGYTF. CDR3 bases: TGTGCCAGCAACCCGGGACACCTCAGGTCTGGCTACACCTTC.